This TCR beta chain derives from a study of control samples from healthy donors and cancer patients (TCRdb year 2020). For this clone: Its antigen is not yet known. No much larger clone is present one base from it, and per-base qualities are unavailable.

CDR1 and CDR2 are drawn from the germline V gene (reference sequence): SEHNR, FQNEAQ. Trimming takes 5 bases from V and 3 bases from J, and the germline ends sit 16 bases apart. The CDR3 measures 15 amino acids from cysteine to phenylalanine. Only CDR3 DNA remains: 45 bases, in frame from the first base. Libraries came from the immunoSEQ multiplex PCR assay. This immuneACCESS table, as held by TCRdb, lists in-frame sequences with V and J called but not all clones. Of the missing ones, under half trace to an unresolved V gene in checked studies; the others have no known cause. The sample has about 69,000 clones on record, 89% of them singletons. The ten largest make up 5% to 6.5% of the sample.

The source of this sequence is a man in his sixties with colorectal cancer. Sequencing was carried out using PBMCs. The chain couples TRBV7-9 to TRBJ2-5; TRBD1 is possibly the D segment (5 matching bases). The bases read TGTGCCAGCAGCCCCCCTCCCATGACAGAAGAGACCCAGTACTTC. It encodes CASSPPPMTEETQYF. Supplemented by the reference TRBV7-9 and TRBJ2-5 proteins around the CDR3, the complete variable domain is DTGVSQNPRHKITKRGQNVTFRCDPISEHNRLYWYRQTLGQGPEFLTYFQNEAQLEKSRLLSDRFSAERPKGSFSTLEIQRTEQGDSAMYLCASSPPPMTEETQYFGPGTRLLVL.